Presented here are 20 T cell receptor beta chains from one specimen sequenced in a study of cytomegalovirus exposure and HLA in healthy donors. PCR involved 60 Vbeta and 13 Jbeta primers. The protocol was immunoSEQ multiplex PCR, while the TCRdb copy is restricted to in-frame clones and leaves out a portion. The sample holds 150,000 to 200,000 clones, roughly two thirds seen once. Input material: PBMCs. The receptors originated from a woman between 18 and 29 years old in good health and CMV-seropositive.

This clone has just one count. The J gene is TRBJ2-1, the V gene TRBV18; 9 positions match TRBD2. Trimming at V came to 0 bases and at J to 6 bases, leaving 6 bases not matched to a gene. The CDR3 loop spans 16 amino acids. Per the germline V gene, CDR1 is KGHSH and CDR2 is LQKENI. CDR3 nucleotide sequence: TGTGCCAGCTCACCACCTAGCGGGAGAGTGGGCAATGAGCAGTTCTTC. This translates into CASSPPSGRVGNEQFF.

The genes are TRBV7-2 and TRBJ1-6; perhaps TRBD1 as D (6 bases). The CDR3 runs 17 residues. Germline V gene data show CDR1 as SGHTA and CDR2 as FQGNSA. The germline V and J ends were trimmed by 2 bases and 0 bases, with 11 bases remaining between them. CDR3 sequence: CASSLLQQGSYNSPLHF. The CDR3 DNA reads TGTGCCAGCAGCTTACTACAACAGGGCTCCTATAATTCACCCCTCCACTTT.

The chain has TRBV4-2 and TRBJ2-6; 7 bases are a match to TRBD2. Germline loops: CDR1 LGHNA, CDR2 YNFKEQ. The V segment lost 3 bases and the J segment 0 bases; nucleotides outside the gene matches: 14. CDR3 length: 20 residues. The CDR3 DNA sequence: TGTGCCAGCAGCCACCGATGGTCGGGGGGTGAAAGCTCTGGGGCCAACGTCCTGACTTTC. Its protein product is CASSHRWSGGESSGANVLTF.

About this clone: The identical CDR3 is also encoded by other nucleotide sequences in the sample. V usage is TRBV5-1 and J usage is TRBJ2-3, with 8 bases matching TRBD2. This CDR3 spans 16 amino acids. Germline V lookup: CDR1 SGHRS, CDR2 YFSETQ. V shed 0 bases and J 0 bases; nucleotides not matched to a gene: 3. The CDR3 DNA is TGCGCCAGCAGCTTGGTAACTAGCGGTAGCACAGATACGCAGTATTTT. Protein sequence: CASSLVTSGSTDTQYF.

This chain's CDR3 is CASSSGPRGYNEQFF. For the CDR3, the DNA is TGTGCCAGCAGTTCCGGACCGAGGGGGTACAATGAGCAGTTCTTC. This chain links TRBV6-5 with TRBJ2-1; maybe TRBD1 (6 bases). Trimming took 4 bases from V and 4 from J, leaving 14 bases between them. The CDR3 runs 15 residues. CDR1 and CDR2 from the germline V gene are MNHEY and SVGAGI.

V is TRBV19 and J is TRBJ1-2; 9 bases map to TRBD1. Germline V gene sequence: CDR1 LNHDA, CDR2 SQIVND (reference sequence). The CDR3 runs to 15 residues. The V and J ends lost 3 bases and 5 bases, in that order; junction bases with no gene match: 7. CDR3 DNA: TGTGCCAGTAGTATCGGGACAGGGCTGGATTATGGCTACACCTTC. This translates into CASSIGTGLDYGYTF.

The rearrangement uses TRBV6-5 and TRBJ1-1, with 9 bases matching TRBD1. Germline trimming cut 6 bases from V and 11 bases from J; bases unmatched to any gene: 10. From germline, CDR1 is MNHEY and CDR2 SVGAGI. The CDR3 consists of 13 residues. In DNA, the CDR3 is TGTGCCAGCAGAGCCCTCGGGACAGGGTCGGCTTTCTTT. Protein product: CASRALGTGSAFF.

This chain uses TRBV6-6 with TRBJ2-7; 11 nucleotides align to TRBD2. This CDR3 comprises 16 residues. With V trimmed by 5 bases and J by 2 bases, 8 bases remained unmatched. CDR1 and CDR2 (germline): MNHNY, SVGAGI (reference sequence). Here the CDR3 reads CASSSPLAGGTYEQYF. The CDR3 DNA sequence: TGTGCCAGCAGTAGTCCTCTAGCGGGAGGCACCTACGAGCAGTACTTC.

J is TRBJ1-2 and V is TRBV13, with D possibly being TRBD1 (5 bases). V was pared by 6 bases and J by 1 base, with 12 bases between. The CDR3 loop spans 14 amino acids. Germline CDR1 PRHDT, CDR2 FYEKMQ (reference sequence). CDR3 loop: CASSSGHLNYGYTF. DNA of the CDR3: TGTGCCAGCAGTTCTGGACACCTTAACTATGGCTACACCTTC.

This sequence joins TRBV30 and TRBJ2-5; tentatively, D is TRBD2 (5 bases). CDR1 GTSNPN and CDR2 SVGIG come from the germline V gene (reference sequence). This CDR3 comprises 15 residues. The V and J ends lost 3 bases and 4 bases respectively, with 18 bases between them. The CDR3 sequence: CAWREGGIKGETQYF. CDR3 sequence (DNA): TGTGCCTGGAGGGAAGGAGGAATTAAGGGAGAGACCCAGTACTTC. Supplemented by reference TRBV30 and TRBJ2-5, the full variable domain reads SQTIHQWPATLVQPVGSPLSLECTVEGTSNPNLYWYRQAAGRGLQLLFYSVGIGQISSEVPQNLSASRPQDRQFILSSKKLLLSDSGFYLCAWREGGIKGETQYFGPGTRLLVL.

The chain links TRBV18 to TRBJ1-5; 8 bases line up with TRBD1. Germline values: CDR1 KGHSH, CDR2 LQKENI. Losses at the gene ends were 3 bases for V and 3 bases for J; bases not matched to a gene: 4. This CDR3 has 15 residues. The CDR3 DNA sequence: TGTGCCAGCTCACCGGGACAGGCCTACAATCAGCCCCAGCATTTT. Translated: CASSPGQAYNQPQHF.

The V gene is TRBV6-4, the J gene TRBJ1-2; D remains ambiguous. V dropped 0 bases and J dropped 8 bases, with 13 bases sitting between them. Germline-derived CDR1 and CDR2 are MRHNA and SNTAGT. CDR3 length equals 14 residues. The CDR3 DNA reads as TGTGCCAGCAGTGACTCTGACGGAGCGGAAGGCTACACCTTC. This codes for CASSDSDGAEGYTF.

The chain combines TRBV5-1 with TRBJ2-3; 12 bases line up with TRBD2. This CDR3 spans 17 amino acids. Looked up from germline, CDR1 is SGHRS and CDR2 is YFSETQ. Trimming removed 2 bases from V and 2 bases from J; junction bases left unmatched: 6. Written as DNA, the CDR3 is TGCGCCAGCAGCTTAAGGACTAGCGGGATTTTCACAGATACGCAGTATTTT. It specifies CASSLRTSGIFTDTQYF.

The chain employs TRBV7-6 and TRBJ2-3; TRBD2 agrees at 8 bases. Germline V gives CDR1 SGHVS, CDR2 FNYEAQ. There are 14 residues in the CDR3. Unmatched junction bases numbered 3, after V lost 3 bases and J lost 4 bases. CDR3 amino acids: CASSFPGGSDTQYF. In DNA, the CDR3 is TGTGCCAGCAGCTTTCCGGGAGGGTCAGATACGCAGTATTTT.

The chain carries TRBV6-5 and TRBJ1-4; maybe TRBD1 (5 bases). CDR3 length: 12 amino acids. CDR1 is MNHEY, CDR2 SVGAGI, per germline. V dropped 10 bases and J dropped 4 bases, with 10 bases sitting between them. The CDR3 nucleotides are TGTGCCACGCGACAGTATAATGAAAAACTGTTTTTT. Its protein product is CATRQYNEKLFF.

V and J are TRBV18 and TRBJ1-6; 10 nucleotides match TRBD1. From germline, CDR1 is KGHSH and CDR2 LQKENI. CDR3 length: 15 residues. V shed 3 bases, J shed 9 bases, and the junction held 5 bases outside the gene matches. The CDR3 DNA follows: TGTGCCAGCTCACCCCGACAGGGGGCGAGTTCACCCCTCCACTTT. It is translated as CASSPRQGASSPLHF.

The V and J genes are TRBV29-1 and TRBJ1-1; D is possibly TRBD1 (6 bases). The V gene lost 6 bases and the J gene lost 1 base, with 9 bases spanning the gap. Germline CDR1 SQVTM, CDR2 ANQGSEA. The CDR3 runs 12 residues. CDR3 nucleotides: TGCAGCGTACAGGGTAAGAACACTGAAGCTTTCTTT. It is translated as CSVQGKNTEAFF. The complete variable domain, with remaining parts taken from reference TRBV29-1 and TRBJ1-1, reads SAVISQKPSRDICQRGTSLTIQCQVDSQVTMMFWYRQQPGQSLTLIATANQGSEATYESGFVIDKFPISRPNLTFSTLTVSNMSPEDSSIYLCSVQGKNTEAFFGQGTRLTVV.

This clone was observed once. The rearrangement uses TRBV5-1 and TRBJ2-1; 9 nucleotides match TRBD1. The CDR3 extends over 15 amino acids. With 1 base clipped from V and 4 bases from J, the junction kept 3 bases outside the gene matches. Germline CDR1 and CDR2: SGHRS and YFSETQ. The CDR3 region has the DNA TGCGCCAGCAGCTTGACAGGGGGCGCGTACAATGAGCAGTTCTTC. Amino acids: CASSLTGGAYNEQFF.

This clone was seen more than once but under ten times. This chain uses TRBV27 with TRBJ2-7; D is ambiguous. V was clipped by 2 bases and J by 3 bases, with 8 bases between them. The CDR3 is made up of 13 amino acids. CDR1 and CDR2 from the germline V gene are MNHEY and SMNVEV (reference sequence). CDR3 coding DNA: TGTGCCAGCAGTTTAGTAGGCGGCTACGAGCAGTACTTC. This encodes CASSLVGGYEQYF.

The V call is TRBV10-3, the J call TRBJ2-1; 8 bases match TRBD2. J was trimmed by 4 bases and V by 4 bases; bases with no gene match: 6. The CDR3 spans 15 residues. Germline-derived CDR1 and CDR2 are ENHRY and SYGVKD. CDR3 region: CAISAAGEVYNEQFF. CDR3 sequence (DNA): TGTGCCATCAGTGCAGCGGGAGAGGTGTACAATGAGCAGTTCTTC.